This entry concerns a single T cell receptor (beta chain). The target antigen is unknown. This specimen comes from a study of shared clonotypes between healthy human individuals. Whole-study findings and limits: The donor pool, a small one, limited the genetic and exposure-history diversity represented.

There are 15 residues in the CDR3. Germline CDR1 reads SGDLS; CDR2 reads YYNGEE. V lost 0 bases, J lost 5 bases, and 11 bases lay in between. In the study's own analysis: Junction-only immunoSEQ sequences carried no quality scores, so filtering differed. Produced via immunoSEQ multiplex PCR; TCRdb's table is partial and in-frame only. For V, J and clone size, that table is used; D and trimming come from the DNA. This sample has about 470,000 clones; about 76% occur once, and the top ten carry under 15%. The TCR sequence derives from a woman in her forties in good health. Some clones in this sample may be carry-over from other donors' samples. The sequencing sample was made of PBMCs. This sequence joins TRBV9 and TRBJ2-2; a possible D gene is TRBD2 (5 bases). The CDR3 reads CASSVDPSKTGELFF. CDR3 in DNA: TGTGCCAGCAGCGTAGACCCTAGCAAGACCGGGGAGCTGTTTTTT.